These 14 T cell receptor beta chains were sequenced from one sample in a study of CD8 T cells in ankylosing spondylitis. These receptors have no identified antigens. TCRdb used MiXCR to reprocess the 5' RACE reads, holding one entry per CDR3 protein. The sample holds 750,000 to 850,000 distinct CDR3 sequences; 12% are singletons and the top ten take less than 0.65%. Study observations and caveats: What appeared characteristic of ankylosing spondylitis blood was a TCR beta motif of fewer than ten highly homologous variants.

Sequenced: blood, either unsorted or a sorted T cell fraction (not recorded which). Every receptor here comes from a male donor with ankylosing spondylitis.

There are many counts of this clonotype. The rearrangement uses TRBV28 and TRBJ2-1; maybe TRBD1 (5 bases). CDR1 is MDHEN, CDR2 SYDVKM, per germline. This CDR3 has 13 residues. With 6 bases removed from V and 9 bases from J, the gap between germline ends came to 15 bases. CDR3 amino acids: CASRIKWGTEQFF. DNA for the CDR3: TGTGCCAGCAGGATAAAATGGGGCACTGAGCAGTTCTTC.

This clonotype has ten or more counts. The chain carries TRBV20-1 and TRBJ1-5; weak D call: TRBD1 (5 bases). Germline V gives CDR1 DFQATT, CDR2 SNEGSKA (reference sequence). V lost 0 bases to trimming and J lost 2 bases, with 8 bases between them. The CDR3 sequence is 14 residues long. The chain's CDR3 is CSARDPQGNQPQHF. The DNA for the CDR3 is TGCAGTGCTAGAGACCCACAGGGCAATCAGCCCCAGCATTTT.

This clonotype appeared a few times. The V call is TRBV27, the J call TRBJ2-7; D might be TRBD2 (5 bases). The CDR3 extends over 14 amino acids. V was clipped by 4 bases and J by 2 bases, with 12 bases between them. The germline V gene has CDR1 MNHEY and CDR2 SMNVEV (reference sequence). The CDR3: CASSSPRETYEQYF. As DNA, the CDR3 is TGTGCCAGCAGTTCCCCGAGGGAGACCTACGAGCAGTACTTC.

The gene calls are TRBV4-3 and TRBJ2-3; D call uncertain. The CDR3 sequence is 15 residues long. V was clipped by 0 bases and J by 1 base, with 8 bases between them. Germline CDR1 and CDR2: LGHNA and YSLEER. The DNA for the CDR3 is TGCGCCAGCAGCCAAGATTCGTGGGGCACAGATACGCAGTATTTT. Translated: CASSQDSWGTDTQYF.

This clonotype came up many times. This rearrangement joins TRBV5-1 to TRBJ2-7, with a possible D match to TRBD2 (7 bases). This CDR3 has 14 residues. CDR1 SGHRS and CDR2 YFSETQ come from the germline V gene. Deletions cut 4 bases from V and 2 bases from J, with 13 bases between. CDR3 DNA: TGCGCCAGCAGCCGGCAGGGGACTACCTACGAGCAGTACTTC. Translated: CASSRQGTTYEQYF. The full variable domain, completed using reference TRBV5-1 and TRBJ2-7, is KAGVTQTPRYLIKTRGQQVTLSCSPISGHRSVSWYQQTPGQGLQFLFEYFSETQRNKGNFPGRFSGRQFSNSRSEMNVSTLELGDSALYLCASSRQGTTYEQYFGPGTRLTVT.

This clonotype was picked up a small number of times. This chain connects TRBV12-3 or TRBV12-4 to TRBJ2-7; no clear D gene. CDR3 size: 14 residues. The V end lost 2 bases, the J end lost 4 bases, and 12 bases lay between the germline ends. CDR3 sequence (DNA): TGTGCCAGCAGTTTAAGAGGAGACAAGTACGAGCAGTACTTC. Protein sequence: CASSLRGDKYEQYF.

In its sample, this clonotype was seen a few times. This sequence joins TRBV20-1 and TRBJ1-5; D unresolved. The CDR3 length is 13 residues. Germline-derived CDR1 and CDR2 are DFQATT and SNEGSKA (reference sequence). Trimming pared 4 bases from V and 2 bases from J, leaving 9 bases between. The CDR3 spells CSATPDGNQPQHF. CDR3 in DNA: TGCAGTGCTACGCCAGATGGCAATCAGCCCCAGCATTTT.

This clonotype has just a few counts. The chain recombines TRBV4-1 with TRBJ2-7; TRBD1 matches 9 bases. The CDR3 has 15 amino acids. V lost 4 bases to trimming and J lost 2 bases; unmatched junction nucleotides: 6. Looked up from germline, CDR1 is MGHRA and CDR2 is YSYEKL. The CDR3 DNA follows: TGCGCCAGCAGCCCCCTCCGACAGGGGGCCTACGAGCAGTACTTC. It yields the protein CASSPLRQGAYEQYF.

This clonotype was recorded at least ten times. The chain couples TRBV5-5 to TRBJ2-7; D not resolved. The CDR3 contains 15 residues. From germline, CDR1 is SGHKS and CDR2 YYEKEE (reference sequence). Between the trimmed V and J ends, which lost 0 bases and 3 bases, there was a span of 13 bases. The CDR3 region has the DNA TGTGCCAGCAGCTTGGCGGCCGCCAGCAACTACGAGCAGTACTTC. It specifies CASSLAAASNYEQYF.

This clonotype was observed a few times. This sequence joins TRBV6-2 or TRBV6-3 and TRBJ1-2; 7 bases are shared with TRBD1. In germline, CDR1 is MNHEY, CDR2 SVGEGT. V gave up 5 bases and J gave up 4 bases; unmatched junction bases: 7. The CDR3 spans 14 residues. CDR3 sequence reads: CASSRQGEIYGYTF. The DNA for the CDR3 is TGTGCCAGCAGTCGACAGGGAGAGATCTATGGCTACACCTTC.

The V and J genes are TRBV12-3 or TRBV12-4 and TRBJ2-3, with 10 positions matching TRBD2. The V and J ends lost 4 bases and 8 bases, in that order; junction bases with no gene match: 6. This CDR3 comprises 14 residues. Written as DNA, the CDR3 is TGTGCCAGCAGTTCTCCAGGACTAGCGGCTACGCAGTATTTT. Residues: CASSSPGLAATQYF.

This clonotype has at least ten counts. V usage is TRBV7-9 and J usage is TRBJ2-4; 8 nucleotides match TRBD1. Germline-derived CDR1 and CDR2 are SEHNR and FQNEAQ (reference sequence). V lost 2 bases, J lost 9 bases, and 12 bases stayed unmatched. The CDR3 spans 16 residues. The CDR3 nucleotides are TGTGCCAGCAGCTTACTATCGCAGGGGGCCGGGAGCATTCAGTACTTC. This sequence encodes CASSLLSQGAGSIQYF.

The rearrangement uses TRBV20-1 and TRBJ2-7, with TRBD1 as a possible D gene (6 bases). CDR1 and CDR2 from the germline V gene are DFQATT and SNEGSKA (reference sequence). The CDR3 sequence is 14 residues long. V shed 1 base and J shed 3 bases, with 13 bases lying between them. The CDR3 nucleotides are TGCAGTGCTAGAGTTGGGGGCGGAGGCTACGAGCAGTACTTC. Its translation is CSARVGGGGYEQYF.

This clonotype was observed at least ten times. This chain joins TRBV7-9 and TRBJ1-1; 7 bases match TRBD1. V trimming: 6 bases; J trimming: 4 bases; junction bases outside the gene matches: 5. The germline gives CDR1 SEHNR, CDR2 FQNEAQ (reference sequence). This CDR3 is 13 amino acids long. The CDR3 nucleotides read TGTGCCAGCAGTTCAGCAGGGGGCACTGAAGCTTTCTTT. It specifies CASSSAGGTEAFF.